This TCR beta chain originates from a study of shared clonotypes between healthy human individuals. Libraries were prepared by immunoSEQ multiplex PCR; TCRdb keeps only in-frame clonotypes and omits some of them. Altogether around 1.1 million clones are present, 70% to 80% being singletons, with the ten largest covering 0.7% to 0.95%. General observations from the study: Lower generation probabilities were found for non-shared clonotypes than for those shared by all four donors. Exclusively blood specimens were collected; tissue repertoires likely differ.

Donors were healthy HIV-negative adults without recently reported acute infections or vaccinations. CD4+ cell separation produced CD45RA+ naive and CD45RA-negative memory subsets. Note on this clone: What it binds is not known.

The clonotype originates from a man younger than 30 in good health. Some clones in this sample may be carry-over from other donors' samples. The material sequenced was memory CD4+ T cells from PBMCs. Sample subset: CD45RA-negative fraction.

The CDR3 DNA is TGTGCCAGCGGGACTAGTTGGACCTACGAGCAGTACTTC. This encodes CASGTSWTYEQYF. This chain uses TRBV10-3 with TRBJ2-7, with 8 bases fitting TRBD2. The germline gives CDR1 ENHRY, CDR2 SYGVKD. V was clipped by 10 bases and J by 2 bases; unmatched bases: 7. The CDR3 has 13 residues.